Listed below are T cell receptor beta chains from one sample, sequenced in a study of memory CD4+ T cells and cytomegalovirus serostatus. This table comes from immunoSEQ multiplex PCR, and its TCRdb copy is limited to in-frame clones, with some not included. The sample lists around 53,000 clones, around four fifths seen once, with around 1.5% in the top ten. Sequenced input: memory CD4+ T cells from blood. The source is an adult in good health and CMV-seropositive. Each CDR3 is given with its conserved first and last residue. Fields, in order: J gene, D gene, V gene, CDR3 protein, CDR3 DNA. The D gene is left open where the match is weak.

TRBJ2-2 TRBD2 TRBV7-8 CASSLAHVAGGPGTGELFF TGTGCCAGCAGCTTAGCGCATGTAGCGGGAGGGCCAGGCACCGGGGAGCTGTTTTTT
TRBJ2-3 NA TRBV2 CASSDGGARDTQYF TGTGCCAGCAGTGATGGAGGGGCCCGAGATACGCAGTATTTT
TRBJ2-1 NA TRBV6-5 CASSPWLNDEQFF TGTGCCAGCAGTCCATGGCTGAACGATGAGCAGTTCTTC
TRBJ2-5 NA TRBV2 CASSGTGMETQYF TGTGCCAGCAGTGGGACTGGTATGGAGACCCAGTACTTC
TRBJ2-1 NA TRBV4-3 CASSQDPPAGRIRNEQFF TGCGCCAGCAGCCAAGATCCTCCAGCAGGGAGGATTAGGAATGAGCAGTTCTTC
TRBJ1-4 NA TRBV29-1 CSVAAGPGEKLFF TGCAGCGTTGCCGCAGGGCCGGGGGAAAAACTGTTTTTT
TRBJ1-2 NA TRBV9 CASSVAPLDESYTF TGTGCCAGCAGCGTAGCTCCCCTCGACGAGAGCTACACCTTC
TRBJ1-1 NA TRBV27 CASSLQPGMNTEAFF TGTGCCAGCAGTTTACAACCCGGGATGAACACTGAAGCTTTCTTT
TRBJ1-5 NA TRBV30 CAWRGAYSNQPQHF TGTGCCTGGAGAGGGGCCTATAGCAATCAGCCCCAGCATTTT
TRBJ2-7 NA TRBV11-2 CASSLAGNYYEQYF TGTGCCAGCAGCTTAGCGGGAAACTACTACGAGCAGTACTTC
TRBJ2-4 NA TRBV6-6 CASSYIGEAKNIQYF TGTGCCAGCAGTTACATCGGGGAGGCCAAAAACATTCAGTACTTC
TRBJ1-4 NA TRBV2 CASSVLEKLFF TGTGCCAGCAGCGTATTGGAAAAACTGTTTTTT
TRBJ1-3 NA TRBV6-1 CASSEGRGPGNTIYF TGTGCCAGCAGTGAAGGCAGAGGCCCTGGAAACACCATATATTTT
TRBJ1-6 NA TRBV19 CATAGGASNSPLHF TGTGCCACCGCAGGAGGCGCATCTAATTCACCCCTCCACTTT
TRBJ2-2 TRBD1 TRBV9 CASSLGQGTGELFF TGTGCCAGCAGCCTGGGACAGGGCACCGGGGAGCTGTTTTTT